The 30 T cell receptor beta chains below all came from one sample that was sequenced in a study of CXCR3-negative and CXCR3-positive naive CD8 T cells. The libraries of TRB cDNA were prepared using 5' RACE with UMI labels. Using the 5' RACE reads, TCRdb records one entry per CDR3 protein without DNA. Its listing shows over 100,000 distinct CDR3 sequences. The specimen sequenced was naive CXCR3- CD8+ T cells from blood. This sample's subset: CD45RO-CCR7+CD27+CD95- naive CD8+ T cells lacking CXCR3 (TNR3-). The origin of the receptors is a human donor in good health. Some clones in this sample may be carry-over from other donors' samples.

The chain couples TRBV5-1 to TRBJ2-1; TCRdb's D gene call, TRBD1, goes unchecked for lack of DNA. Germline V lookup: CDR1 SGHRS, CDR2 YFSETQ. CDR3 length: 16 amino acids. The CDR3 loop reads CASSEFRQSSYNEQFF.

The chain uses TRBV4-1 and TRBJ2-1. CDR3 length: 14 residues. The germline CDR1 and CDR2 sequences are MGHRA and YSYEKL. CDR3 sequence: CASSRVLRVDEQFF.

CDR3 region: CASSFQVRREGHNEQFF. V and J are TRBV7-6 and TRBJ2-1; TCRdb outputs TRBD2, but without DNA this stays unchecked. Germline V gene data show CDR1 as SGHVS and CDR2 as FNYEAQ. The CDR3 has 17 residues. Full variable domain (rest looked up from reference TRBV7-6 and TRBJ2-1): GAGVSQSPRYKVTKRGQDVALRCDPISGHVSLYWYRQALGQGPEFLTYFNYEAQQDKSGLPNDRFSAERPEGSISTLTIQRTEQRDSAMYRCASSFQVRREGHNEQFFGPGTRLTVL.

This sequence joins TRBV29-1 and TRBJ2-7; no DNA is available, so the TRBD1 call from TCRdb remains unchecked. The CDR3 has 14 amino acids. CDR1 is SQVTM, CDR2 ANQGSEA, per germline. The CDR3 here is CSVEGGTETYEQYF.

The chain has TRBV15 and TRBJ1-1; with no DNA, the TCRdb D assignment of TRBD1 cannot be verified. Germline CDR1 is LNHNV and CDR2 is YYDKDF (reference sequence). CDR3 size: 13 residues. The CDR3 sequence: CATSLPGLGEAFF.

The J gene is TRBJ1-4, the V gene TRBV7-8; checking the TCRdb D call of TRBD1 is not possible without DNA. The V gene's germline CDR1 is SGHVS and CDR2 FQNEAQ. The CDR3 is 15 amino acids. CDR3 residues: CASSLGPGSGEKLFF.

The chain joins TRBV28 to TRBJ2-1; absent DNA, TCRdb's TRBD1 call cannot be checked. Germline V gives CDR1 MDHEN, CDR2 SYDVKM. CDR3 length: 17 amino acids. The CDR3 region is CASSPDRVYPRVSEQFF.

The CDR3 is CSVAGAGTSSYNEQFF. The V call is TRBV29-1, the J call TRBJ2-1; the TRBD1 assignment by TCRdb is unverifiable without DNA. CDR3 length: 16 residues. Germline assignment: CDR1 SQVTM and CDR2 ANQGSEA.

The chain has TRBV7-9 and TRBJ1-2. Looked up from germline, CDR1 is SEHNR and CDR2 is FQNEAQ (reference sequence). This CDR3 has 12 residues. CDR3 protein: CASSLALDGYTF.

The chain couples TRBV29-1 to TRBJ1-4; without DNA, the TCRdb call of TRBD1 cannot be checked. CDR3 size: 15 residues. Germline assignment: CDR1 SQVTM and CDR2 ANQGSEA. The CDR3 loop reads CSVGDPESTNEKLFF.

The gene calls are TRBV12-3 or TRBV12-4 and TRBJ1-1. The CDR3 spans 11 residues. CDR3 loop: CASSLTLEAFF.

The gene calls are TRBV29-1 and TRBJ1-2. The CDR3 length is 12 residues. Germline V lookup: CDR1 SQVTM, CDR2 ANQGSEA. CDR3 sequence: CSAEHPTPGYTF.

The rearrangement joins TRBV6-5 to TRBJ1-1; TCRdb gives TRBD1 as the D gene, but with no DNA this cannot be confirmed. This CDR3 is built from 12 residues. Germline CDR1 and CDR2: MNHEY and SVGAGI. The CDR3 loop is CASVRGNTEAFF.

The chain carries TRBV6-5 and TRBJ1-2; TCRdb's D gene call, TRBD1, goes unchecked for lack of DNA. This CDR3 contains 14 residues. The germline gives CDR1 MNHEY, CDR2 SVGAGI. This CDR3 is CASSPTGGYYGYTF.

This sequence joins TRBV11-1 and TRBJ2-7. In germline, CDR1 is SGHAT, CDR2 FQDESV (reference sequence). The CDR3 is 14 amino acids. The CDR3 reads CASSRTVDSYEQYF. The full variable domain, in which reference TRBV11-1 and TRBJ2-7 provide the parts outside the CDR3, is EAEVAQSPRYKITEKSQAVAFWCDPISGHATLYWYRQILGQGPELLVQFQDESVVDDSQLPKDRFSAERLKGVDSTLKIQPAELGDSAMYLCASSRTVDSYEQYFGPGTRLTVT.

The rearrangement links TRBV15 to TRBJ2-1. CDR3 length: 12 residues. CDR1 and CDR2 from the germline V gene are LNHNV and YYDKDF (reference sequence). CDR3 amino acids: CATRGSGNEQFF. Full variable domain (missing parts from reference TRBV15 and TRBJ2-1): DAMVIQNPRYQVTQFGKPVTLSCSQTLNHNVMYWYQQKSSQAPKLLFHYYDKDFNNEADTPDNFQSRRPNTSFCFLDIRSPGLGDTAMYLCATRGSGNEQFFGPGTRLTVL.

The CDR3 loop is CASSQEGVPYEQYF. The chain couples TRBV4-2 to TRBJ2-7; TCRdb picks TRBD1, but there is no DNA to check that call. Germline V gives CDR1 LGHNA, CDR2 YNFKEQ. The CDR3 runs 14 residues.

The chain couples TRBV4-1 to TRBJ1-1. The CDR3 is 14 residues long. Germline CDR1 MGHRA, CDR2 YSYEKL. The chain's CDR3 is CASSQTAEGTEAFF.

The CDR3 reads CASSPVGEGNEQFF. This sequence joins TRBV18 and TRBJ2-1; without DNA, the TCRdb call of TRBD2 cannot be checked. This CDR3 is 14 amino acids long. Per germline, CDR1 KGHSH and CDR2 LQKENI.

The V gene is TRBV20-1, the J gene TRBJ2-7; TCRdb selects TRBD2, and the lack of DNA leaves this call unchecked. CDR3 length equals 14 residues. Looked up from germline, CDR1 is DFQATT and CDR2 is SNEGSKA (reference sequence). Here the CDR3 reads CSARGGGIAEEQYF.

V usage is TRBV29-1 and J usage is TRBJ2-1; TCRdb's D gene call, TRBD1, goes unchecked for lack of DNA. The CDR3 length is 14 residues. CDR1 SQVTM and CDR2 ANQGSEA come from the germline V gene. The CDR3 region is CSVVSLGNYNEQFF.

The chain employs TRBV7-9 and TRBJ2-6. The CDR3 sequence is 14 residues long. CDR1 is SEHNR and CDR2 is FQNEAQ in the germline V gene (reference sequence). CDR3 sequence: CASSSNSGANVLTF.

J is TRBJ2-1 and V is TRBV7-9; TCRdb picks TRBD1, but there is no DNA to check that call. The CDR3 runs to 16 residues. CDR1 SEHNR and CDR2 FQNEAQ come from the germline V gene (reference sequence). The CDR3 here is CASSSNRGLTNNEQFF.

The chain recombines TRBV5-6 with TRBJ2-2. The CDR3 covers 12 residues. Germline CDR1 reads SGHDT; CDR2 reads YYEEEE. The CDR3: CASSGEAGELFF. Supplemented by reference TRBV5-6 and TRBJ2-2, the full variable domain reads DAGVTQSPTHLIKTRGQQVTLRCSPKSGHDTVSWYQQALGQGPQFIFQYYEEEERQRGNFPDRFSGHQFPNYSSELNVNALLLGDSALYLCASSGEAGELFFGEGSRLTVL.

This chain connects TRBV24-1 to TRBJ1-2; TCRdb returns TRBD1, unconfirmable since there is no DNA. Germline V lookup: CDR1 KGHDR, CDR2 SFDVKD. This CDR3 is 13 amino acids long. The CDR3 region is CATSDSGGYGYTF.

V usage is TRBV30 and J usage is TRBJ1-5. The CDR3 runs to 13 residues. The germline gives CDR1 GTSNPN, CDR2 SVGIG (reference sequence). The CDR3: CAWSVESNQPQHF.

V is TRBV28 and J is TRBJ2-1; the TRBD1 assignment by TCRdb is unverifiable without DNA. The germline V gene has CDR1 MDHEN and CDR2 SYDVKM. The CDR3 consists of 15 residues. The CDR3 sequence is CASSGTPSLSNEQFF.

The chain is built from TRBV10-3 and TRBJ2-1; TCRdb selects TRBD2, and the lack of DNA leaves this call unchecked. Germline V gene data show CDR1 as ENHRY and CDR2 as SYGVKD. The CDR3 totals 14 residues. The CDR3 region is CAILAGGPSNEQFF.

This chain connects TRBV2 to TRBJ2-7; TCRdb returns TRBD1, unconfirmable since there is no DNA. CDR3 size: 15 residues. Germline loops: CDR1 SNHLY, CDR2 FYNNEI. The CDR3 is CASSVETGESYEQYF.

V usage is TRBV5-1 and J usage is TRBJ2-3; TCRdb reports TRBD2, a call that lacks DNA to check it against. The germline CDR1 and CDR2 sequences are SGHRS and YFSETQ. The CDR3 has 13 amino acids. The CDR3 here is CASSRTLLDTQYF.